This T cell receptor beta chain derives from a study of OX40 agonist ivuxolimab in advanced cancers. This clone appeared once. TCRdb's table, derived via immunoSEQ multiplex PCR, lists solely in-frame clones and lacks some. The table records tens of thousands of clones, 80% to 85% of them present only once. The clonotype originates from an adult with an advanced solid tumor such as melanoma, head and neck, liver or kidney cancer. The sample consisted of CD4+ or CD8+ T cells sorted from blood, taken in a trial of the OX40 agonist ivuxolimab.

Here the CDR3 reads CASSFFGQGLDEQYF. The CDR3 coding sequence is TGTGCCAGCAGTTTTTTTGGACAGGGTTTGGACGAGCAGTACTTC. The chain uses TRBV28 and TRBJ2-7, with 8 bases identical to TRBD1. The V gene end was trimmed by 3 bases and the J gene end by 5 bases; junction bases not matched to a gene: 9. Germline lookup yields CDR1 MDHEN and CDR2 SYDVKM. The CDR3 extends over 15 amino acids.